The count of the clone carrying this T cell receptor (beta chain) is one. The junction does not match germline at one end; this may be a read error. The data were taken from a study of blood T cell repertoires in COVID-19. Study as a whole: Samples taken during acute and convalescent COVID-19 were collected in the United States, Italy and Spain.

This CDR3 has 13 amino acids. The germline gives CDR1 SGHDT, CDR2 YYEEEE. Sequencing was performed with immunoSEQ multiplex PCR; in TCRdb, only in-frame clones are kept and a portion is missing. The sample records 99,000 or so clones, about 85% being singletons. This clonotype was obtained from a man aged 50-60 years with acute or convalescent COVID-19. The J gene is TRBJ1-4, the V gene TRBV5-6; D call uncertain. The sample was peripheral blood. CDR3 sequence: CASTEGTYEKLFF. The CDR3, as DNA: TGTGCCAGCACGGAGGGAACTTATGAAAAACTGTTTTTT.